This TCR beta chain was retrieved from a study of cytomegalovirus exposure and HLA in healthy donors. General study points: Specific recognition of CMV antigens was confirmed in vitro for three chains (all CMV-associated). Cytomegalovirus-associated status was assigned to approximately 160 TCR beta chains. TCR sequences were mostly rare, though some public TCRs occurred in many donors.

Points on this clone: Its specificity is unknown.

The method was immunoSEQ multiplex PCR; TCRdb's version includes in-frame clones alone and lacks a portion of them. The table records 300,000 to 400,000 clones, approximately 88% of them present only once. This receptor was identified in a man between 25 and 39 years old in good health and CMV-seronegative. Sequencing was carried out using PBMCs.

The CDR3 sequence is CASSPRGGGDGYTF. The CDR3 DNA sequence: TGTGCCAGCAGCCCCCGGGGGGGTGGTGATGGCTACACCTTC. The V and J genes are TRBV9 and TRBJ1-2; a weak D match, TRBD1 (5 bases). Germline V gene lookup returns CDR1 SGDLS and CDR2 YYNGEE. CDR3 length: 14 residues. V dropped 4 bases and J dropped 6 bases, with 16 bases sitting between them.